One T cell receptor beta chain is described in this entry. Antigen: not known. This sample was included in a study of T cells in localized non-small cell lung cancer. Findings and caveats of the study: Multi-region tumor sequencing was not done, so intratumor heterogeneity could not be excluded. Highest T cell clonality was seen in uninvolved adjacent lung, surpassing that measured in tumor.

Libraries were prepared by immunoSEQ multiplex PCR; TCRdb keeps only in-frame clonotypes and omits some of them. The data show 90,000 to 95,000 clones, around 90% seen once. Germline V gene lookup returns CDR1 SGHNT and CDR2 YYREEE (reference sequence). J was trimmed by 5 bases and V by 2 bases; bases with no gene match: 7. CDR3 length: 14 residues. Specimen: PBMCs, collected before any cancer treatment. The origin of this receptor is a woman aged 35 to 69 with stage II squamous cell lung carcinoma. The J gene is TRBJ2-7, the V gene TRBV5-4; 7 positions agree with TRBD2. This CDR3 reads CASSFGGNDNEQYF. CDR3 coding DNA: TGTGCCAGCAGCTTCGGGGGGAATGACAACGAGCAGTACTTC. Drawing the rest from reference TRBV5-4 and TRBJ2-7, the complete variable domain is ETGVTQSPTHLIKTRGQQVTLRCSSQSGHNTVSWYQQALGQGPQFIFQYYREEENGRGNFPPRFSGLQFPNYSSELNVNALELDDSALYLCASSFGGNDNEQYFGPGTRLTVT.